Below are 27 T cell receptor beta chains sequenced from a single sample in a study of blood T cell repertoires in COVID-19. Sequenced by immunoSEQ multiplex PCR; TCRdb stores in-frame clones only, minus some. This table has about 120,000 clones, around 80% appearing once. Sequenced sample: peripheral blood. These receptors originate from a man in his sixties with active or convalescent COVID-19.

This chain links TRBV7-9 with TRBJ1-3; 8 bases are a match to TRBD1. This CDR3 has 15 residues. V lost 6 bases to trimming and J lost 1 base; unmatched junction nucleotides: 5. The germline CDR1 and CDR2 sequences are SEHNR and FQNEAQ (reference sequence). For the CDR3, the DNA is TGTGCCAGCAGACCGAACAGGGGGTCTGGAAACACCATATATTTT. Amino acids: CASRPNRGSGNTIYF.

The genes are TRBV4-1 and TRBJ1-5; D is possibly TRBD1 (5 bases). This CDR3 spans 15 amino acids. Trimming removed 3 bases at V and 0 bases at J, with 9 bases between. Germline assignment: CDR1 MGHRA and CDR2 YSYEKL. DNA of the CDR3: TGCGCCAGCAGCCAGGCTGACAGTAGCAATCAGCCCCAGCATTTT. Its protein is CASSQADSSNQPQHF.

V usage is TRBV6-4 and J usage is TRBJ2-1; D possibly corresponds to TRBD1 (5 bases). V was trimmed by 2 bases and J by 7 bases, leaving 21 bases between them. CDR3 length: 17 amino acids. Germline-derived CDR1 and CDR2 are MRHNA and SNTAGT. The CDR3 DNA reads as TGTGCCAGCAGTGACCCCAAGAAAAGGGGTGATGGGAATGAGCAGTTCTTC. This sequence encodes CASSDPKKRGDGNEQFF.

The rearrangement links TRBV7-3 to TRBJ2-1; TRBD2 might be the D (5 bases). The CDR3 extends over 13 amino acids. Per germline, CDR1 SGHTA and CDR2 FQGTGA. Deletions cut 3 bases from V and 16 bases from J, with 19 bases between. In DNA, the CDR3 is TGTGCCAGCAGCTTGACGTTTGCTAGCCGTTCATTCTTC. This gives the protein CASSLTFASRSFF.

As DNA, the CDR3 is TGTGCCAGCAGCGCCCGCCAAGGGGGGTTAGCGGGAGGTGATACGCAGTATTTT. Its protein product is CASSARQGGLAGGDTQYF. The chain carries TRBV2 and TRBJ2-3, with TRBD2 matching over 10 bases. CDR1 is SNHLY, CDR2 FYNNEI, per germline. This CDR3 region has 18 residues. V shed 6 bases, J shed 6 bases, and the junction held 18 bases outside the gene matches.

V is TRBV4-1 and J is TRBJ2-1; TRBD2 matches at 11 bases. The CDR3 has 18 amino acids. Germline V gives CDR1 MGHRA, CDR2 YSYEKL. V dropped 0 bases and J dropped 6; count of bases not matched to a gene: 10. The CDR3: CASSQDRTSGSASNEQFF. The CDR3 nucleotides read TGCGCCAGCAGCCAAGATAGAACTAGCGGGAGTGCAAGCAATGAGCAGTTCTTC.

The chain has TRBV5-4 and TRBJ2-1; D unclear. V gave up 4 bases and J gave up 1 base, with 15 bases separating them. Germline V lookup: CDR1 SGHNT, CDR2 YYREEE (reference sequence). CDR3 size: 16 residues. The CDR3 nucleotides are TGTGCCAGCAGCCCCTGGGCGAAGTGGTCCTACAATGAGCAGTTCTTC. It is translated as CASSPWAKWSYNEQFF.

This clone was picked up a small number of times. The V gene is TRBV7-2, the J gene TRBJ2-1, with 10 bases fitting TRBD2. Losses at the gene ends were 6 bases for V and 8 bases for J; bases not matched to a gene: 13. The CDR3 totals 16 residues. Germline V gene lookup returns CDR1 SGHTA and CDR2 FQGNSA. The CDR3 region is CASRRGGGLAMDEQFF. In DNA, the CDR3 is TGTGCCAGCAGAAGAGGGGGGGGACTAGCGATGGATGAGCAGTTCTTC.

This chain joins TRBV27 and TRBJ2-2; 9 bases agree with TRBD2. The CDR3 is 16 amino acids. Germline V gives CDR1 MNHEY, CDR2 SMNVEV (reference sequence). J gave up 4 bases and V 1 base, and 4 bases lay outside the gene matches. This chain's CDR3 is CASSLWLAGRTGELFF. The DNA for the CDR3 is TGTGCCAGCAGTTTATGGCTAGCGGGACGCACCGGGGAGCTGTTTTTT.

Points on this clone: The junction shows a germline mismatch at one end, possibly a read error. The chain has TRBV11-1 and TRBJ2-3; 9 positions agree with TRBD2. Germline CDR1 SGHAT, CDR2 FQDESV (reference sequence). The CDR3 has 15 residues. The CDR3 DNA follows: TGTGCCAGCAGCGTAGCGGGAGTTTATGGAGATACGCAGTATTTT. It is translated as CASSVAGVYGDTQYF.

This sequence joins TRBV7-2 and TRBJ1-6; 12 bases are shared with TRBD1. V gave up 5 bases and J gave up 10 bases; unmatched junction bases: 6. The CDR3 spans 15 residues. The germline gives CDR1 SGHTA, CDR2 FQGNSA. The CDR3 DNA reads TGTGCCAGCAGCCCGACCGGGACAGGGGGCTCACCCCTCCACTTT. It is translated as CASSPTGTGGSPLHF.

The rearrangement joins TRBV7-2 to TRBJ2-3; 14 positions match TRBD2. The germline V gene encodes CDR1 SGHTA and CDR2 FQGNSA. Trimming took 0 bases from V and 4 from J; bases not matched to a gene: 0. CDR3 length equals 16 residues. CDR3 coding DNA: TGTGCCAGCAGCTTAGCGGGACTAGCGGGAGCAGATACGCAGTATTTT. This encodes CASSLAGLAGADTQYF.

The J gene is TRBJ2-7, the V gene TRBV2, with 11 nucleotides matching TRBD2. From germline, CDR1 is SNHLY and CDR2 FYNNEI. The CDR3 is made up of 14 amino acids. V shed 2 bases and J 7 bases; nucleotides not matched to a gene: 4. The CDR3 nucleotides are TGTGCCAGCAGTGAAACTAGCGGGAGTGAAGAGCAGTACTTC. It is translated as CASSETSGSEEQYF.

V gene TRBV7-8 combines with J gene TRBJ2-2, with 9 bases matching TRBD2. Germline V lookup: CDR1 SGHVS, CDR2 FQNEAQ. CDR3 length equals 17 residues. V lost 7 bases, J lost 3 bases, and 12 bases stayed unmatched. The CDR3 DNA reads TGTGCCAGCATCTGGGGAGCGGGGGGACCCCACACCGGGGAGCTGTTTTTT. Its protein product is CASIWGAGGPHTGELFF.

The rearrangement links TRBV20-1 to TRBJ2-7; D perhaps matches TRBD2 (6 bases). The V gene's germline CDR1 is DFQATT and CDR2 SNEGSKA (reference sequence). There are 12 residues in the CDR3. V dropped 3 bases and J dropped 7 bases, with 13 bases sitting between them. The CDR3 coding sequence is TGCAGTGCTAGTCGGGGGTCGGGTGAGCAGTACTTC. Amino acids: CSASRGSGEQYF.

This clone was seen only a few times. The CDR3 loop reads CASSPWAQKVTGELFF. As DNA, the CDR3 is TGTGCCAGCAGTCCCTGGGCCCAGAAGGTCACCGGGGAGCTGTTTTTT. The gene calls are TRBV6-6 and TRBJ2-2; no clear D gene. V shed 5 bases and J shed 4 bases, with 17 bases lying between them. The CDR3 spans 16 residues. Germline V gene data show CDR1 as MNHNY and CDR2 as SVGAGI (reference sequence).

The CDR3: CSAVRQGPGFF. In DNA, the CDR3 is TGCAGTGCTGTAAGACAGGGGCCCGGGTTCTTC. This rearrangement joins TRBV20-1 to TRBJ2-1; the match to TRBD1 covers 8 bases. V lost 5 bases and J lost 15; bases outside the gene matches: 9. The CDR3 has 11 amino acids. Germline V CDR1 and CDR2: DFQATT, SNEGSKA (reference sequence).

This sequence joins TRBV6-5 and TRBJ1-4, with D unclear. Germline CDR1 is MNHEY and CDR2 is SVGAGI. The V and J ends lost 2 bases and 5 bases respectively, with 12 bases between them. The CDR3 sequence is 15 residues long. CDR3 loop: CASSYGQYGNEKLFF. CDR3 DNA: TGTGCCAGCAGTTACGGGCAGTATGGAAATGAAAAACTGTTTTTT.

The V and J genes are TRBV5-4 and TRBJ2-7, with D uncertain. Trimming took off 1 base at V and 6 bases at J, with 8 bases between the two ends. Per germline, CDR1 SGHNT and CDR2 YYREEE (reference sequence). The CDR3 sequence is 12 residues long. CDR3 DNA: TGTGCCAGCAGCTTGCCCCTCGGCGAGCAGTACTTC. Translated, it gives CASSLPLGEQYF.

The genes are TRBV18 and TRBJ2-1; 10 bases align to TRBD1. With 3 bases clipped from V and 2 bases from J, the junction kept 4 bases outside the gene matches. Germline V gives CDR1 KGHSH, CDR2 LQKENI. This CDR3 has 16 amino acids. As DNA, the CDR3 is TGTGCCAGCTCACCTCCGACAGGGGGCACCTACAATGAGCAGTTCTTC. Translation: CASSPPTGGTYNEQFF.

CDR3 protein: CASSRTGATEAFF. CDR3 sequence (DNA): TGTGCCAGTAGTAGGACAGGGGCCACTGAAGCTTTCTTT. This sequence joins TRBV19 and TRBJ1-1; 9 nucleotides align to TRBD1. Looked up from germline, CDR1 is LNHDA and CDR2 is SQIVND (reference sequence). This CDR3 region has 13 residues. V lost 4 bases and J lost 4; bases outside the gene matches: 1.

Note on this clone: The junction differs from germline at one of its ends, possibly a read error. The rearrangement joins TRBV6-5 to TRBJ1-6; 7 nucleotides line up with TRBD1. CDR3 length equals 14 residues. Germline V gene data show CDR1 as MNHEY and CDR2 as SVGAGI. CDR3 in amino acids: CATSRQGGNSPLHF. DNA of the CDR3: TGTGCCACCAGTAGGCAGGGGGGAAATTCACCCCTCCACTTT.

The rearrangement joins TRBV7-9 to TRBJ2-7; possible D gene TRBD1, 7 bases. V lost 7 bases and J lost 6, with 16 bases in between. The CDR3 runs 13 residues. The V gene's germline CDR1 is SEHNR and CDR2 FQNEAQ (reference sequence). The CDR3 DNA is TGTGCCAGCAACACGGCGGGACAGTCCGAGCAGTACTTC. Protein product: CASNTAGQSEQYF.

This chain uses TRBV27 with TRBJ2-3, with 13 bases fitting TRBD2. V lost 3 bases and J lost 4; bases outside the gene matches: 4. The CDR3 has 16 amino acids. The V gene's germline CDR1 is MNHEY and CDR2 SMNVEV (reference sequence). Here the CDR3 DNA reads TGTGCCAGCAGTTTGGGGACTAGCGGGATTGCAGATACGCAGTATTTT. Protein product: CASSLGTSGIADTQYF.

V gene TRBV9 combines with J gene TRBJ2-7, with a tentative D call TRBD2 (7 bases). Germline CDR1 reads SGDLS; CDR2 reads YYNGEE. The CDR3 is 12 residues long. The germline V and J ends were trimmed by 4 bases and 9 bases, with 14 bases remaining between them. The CDR3 sequence is CASSSSGGTQYF. CDR3 DNA sequence: TGTGCCAGCAGCTCCTCGGGGGGCACGCAGTACTTC.

The chain employs TRBV6-5 and TRBJ1-4; perhaps TRBD1 as D (5 bases). Germline V gene lookup returns CDR1 MNHEY and CDR2 SVGAGI. V was trimmed by 0 bases and J by 7 bases, leaving 15 bases between them. The CDR3 spans 16 residues. CDR3 bases: TGTGCCAGCAGTTACTCAGTTGGGGGGGAAAGTGAAAAACTGTTTTTT. As protein: CASSYSVGGESEKLFF.

V usage is TRBV11-1 and J usage is TRBJ2-7, with TRBD2 matching over 10 bases. J was trimmed by 4 bases and V by 0 bases; bases with no gene match: 9. The CDR3 has 17 amino acids. Per germline, CDR1 SGHAT and CDR2 FQDESV (reference sequence). The CDR3, as DNA: TGTGCCAGCAGCTTAGCGCTGGCTAGCGGGAGTGGGTACGAGCAGTACTTC. Protein: CASSLALASGSGYEQYF.